A single sample is the source of the 30 T cell receptor beta chains below, sequenced in a study of blood T cell repertoires in COVID-19. The method was immunoSEQ multiplex PCR; TCRdb's version includes in-frame clones alone and lacks a portion of them. Found here are about 230,000 clones, 81% of them singletons; the top ten hold around 7.5%. Sequenced sample: peripheral blood. These receptor sequences come from a woman of 80 years or more with COVID-19, enrolled during active disease.

This chain connects TRBV3-1 (or the pseudogene TRBV3-2) to TRBJ1-6, with D perhaps TRBD1 (6 bases). The CDR3 has 15 residues. The germline CDR1 and CDR2 sequences are LGHDT and YNNKEL (reference sequence). V gave up 3 bases and J gave up 7 bases, with 13 bases separating them. CDR3: CASSHKTGSNSPLHF. For the CDR3, the DNA is TGTGCCAGCAGCCACAAAACAGGGTCAAATTCACCCCTCCACTTT.

The chain uses TRBV4-1 and TRBJ1-5; the D is unclear. The CDR3 extends over 17 amino acids. V lost 0 bases and J lost 2, with 14 bases in between. Germline V gene sequence: CDR1 MGHRA, CDR2 YSYEKL. DNA of the CDR3: TGCGCCAGCAGCCAAGATCATTACGGGGATCGCAATCAGCCCCAGCATTTT. Residues: CASSQDHYGDRNQPQHF.

This sequence joins TRBV7-9 and TRBJ2-7; D perhaps matches TRBD2 (6 bases). Trimming shortened V by 10 bases and J by 2 bases, and 12 bases separated the two germline ends. This CDR3 has 12 amino acids. Germline V gene sequence: CDR1 SEHNR, CDR2 FQNEAQ (reference sequence). CDR3 loop: CATAGPAYEQYF. The DNA for the CDR3 is TGTGCCACCGCGGGACCCGCCTACGAGCAGTACTTC.

The chain couples TRBV5-5 to TRBJ1-5; D unresolved. Germline values: CDR1 SGHKS, CDR2 YYEKEE (reference sequence). The ends were cut back, 4 bases at V and 7 bases at J, with 12 bases in the middle. CDR3 length: 13 residues. CDR3 nucleotides: TGTGCCAGCAGCCCAAAGGCCGGGCAGCCCCAGCATTTT. Amino acids: CASSPKAGQPQHF.

The chain joins TRBV2 to TRBJ1-2; D is uncertain. With 10 bases removed from V and 7 bases from J, the gap between germline ends came to 10 bases. The CDR3 consists of 10 residues. CDR1 is SNHLY, CDR2 FYNNEI, per germline. Here the CDR3 DNA reads TGTGCCACCCGAGGAGTTGGCTACACCTTC. Translation gives CATRGVGYTF. Drawing the rest from reference TRBV2 and TRBJ1-2, the complete variable domain is EPEVTQTPSHQVTQMGQEVILRCVPISNHLYFYWYRQILGQKVEFLVSFYNNEISEKSEIFDDQFSVERPDGSNFTLKIRSTKLEDSAMYFCATRGVGYTFGSGTRLTVV.

DNA for the CDR3: TGCAGCGTGGTCCTCGCGACTGAAGCTTTCTTT. The encoded protein is CSVVLATEAFF. The chain has TRBV29-1 and TRBJ1-1; D not certain. This CDR3 has 11 residues. The germline CDR1 and CDR2 sequences are SQVTM and ANQGSEA. V gave up 6 bases and J gave up 5 bases, with 10 bases separating them.

This chain connects TRBV30 to TRBJ2-4, with 8 bases identical to TRBD1. After removal of 8 bases from V and 4 bases from J, the junction contained 4 bases not matched to a gene. CDR1 is GTSNPN and CDR2 is SVGIG in the germline V gene (reference sequence). This CDR3 has 12 residues. CDR3 DNA sequence: TGTGCCCTTACAGGGGGTAAAAACATTCAGTACTTC. Translated: CALTGGKNIQYF.

The chain has TRBV4-3 and TRBJ2-1; D gene unclear. Trimming took off 4 bases at V and 6 bases at J, with 16 bases between the two ends. This CDR3 comprises 15 residues. Germline CDR1 and CDR2: LGHNA and YSLEER. CDR3 amino acids: CASSPNSVRGNEQFF. CDR3 DNA: TGCGCCAGCAGCCCAAACTCTGTTCGCGGCAATGAGCAGTTCTTC.

This chain links TRBV30 with TRBJ1-2, with 7 bases fitting TRBD1. The CDR3 sequence is 13 residues long. Germline V gene lookup returns CDR1 GTSNPN and CDR2 SVGIG (reference sequence). Trimming took 3 bases from V and 4 from J; bases not matched to a gene: 5. The CDR3 bases are TGTGCCTGGAGCCAACAGGGGATCTATGGCTACACCTTC. Protein product: CAWSQQGIYGYTF.

This clone was found a few times. The V call is TRBV4-1, the J call TRBJ1-2; TRBD1 matches 7 bases. The germline V gene has CDR1 MGHRA and CDR2 YSYEKL. Losses at the gene ends were 3 bases for V and 4 bases for J; bases not matched to a gene: 8. CDR3 length equals 15 residues. CDR3 DNA: TGCGCCAGCAGCCAGGGGGACAGCCCGCTCTATGGCTACACCTTC. The encoded protein is CASSQGDSPLYGYTF.

The rearrangement links TRBV7-2 to TRBJ1-2; TRBD1 might be the D (5 bases). Trimming stripped 5 bases from V and 3 bases from J, with 10 bases between. CDR3 size: 13 residues. Per the germline V gene, CDR1 is SGHTA and CDR2 is FQGNSA. The chain's CDR3 is CASSAGLHYGYTF. The CDR3 bases are TGTGCCAGCAGCGCGGGACTGCACTATGGCTACACCTTC.

The chain links TRBV5-1 to TRBJ1-2; 8 bases agree with TRBD1. The CDR3 has 15 residues. The trim removed 5 bases at V and 0 bases at J, leaving 6 bases unmatched. The germline V gene has CDR1 SGHRS and CDR2 YFSETQ. The CDR3, as DNA: TGCGCCAGCAGACAACAGGGGGAGGCTAACTATGGCTACACCTTC. This encodes CASRQQGEANYGYTF. Full variable domain (rest looked up from reference TRBV5-1 and TRBJ1-2): KAGVTQTPRYLIKTRGQQVTLSCSPISGHRSVSWYQQTPGQGLQFLFEYFSETQRNKGNFPGRFSGRQFSNSRSEMNVSTLELGDSALYLCASRQQGEANYGYTFGSGTRLTVV.

V gene TRBV18 combines with J gene TRBJ2-2, with D hard to call. The germline V gene has CDR1 KGHSH and CDR2 LQKENI. V lost 2 bases to trimming and J lost 0 bases, with 13 bases between them. The CDR3 sequence is 17 residues long. Here the CDR3 DNA reads TGTGCCAGCTCACCAAGAGGAATGAGGCCGAACACCGGGGAGCTGTTTTTT. This sequence encodes CASSPRGMRPNTGELFF.

The gene calls are TRBV7-2 and TRBJ2-7, with D tentatively TRBD2 (6 bases). The germline gives CDR1 SGHTA, CDR2 FQGNSA. V gave up 1 base and J gave up 4 bases, with 14 bases separating them. This CDR3 spans 15 amino acids. CDR3 region: CASSLGVLARYEQYF. The CDR3 DNA reads TGTGCCAGCAGCTTAGGAGTTCTAGCGCGTTACGAGCAGTACTTC.

V and J are TRBV28 and TRBJ1-5; the D gene is possibly TRBD1 (5 bases). The V end was cut by 5 bases, the J end by 8 bases, with 10 bases between. This CDR3 is built from 12 residues. Germline assignment: CDR1 MDHEN and CDR2 SYDVKM. The CDR3 sequence: CASSDSGEPQHF. CDR3 bases: TGTGCCAGCAGTGACAGTGGGGAGCCCCAGCATTTT.

As concerns this clone: The same CDR3 arises from other DNA sequences in this sample as well. The rearrangement links TRBV3-1 (or the pseudogene TRBV3-2) to TRBJ1-2; a weak D match, TRBD1 (6 bases). This CDR3 region has 13 residues. With 1 base removed from V and 5 bases from J, the gap between germline ends came to 8 bases. CDR1 and CDR2 (germline): LGHDT, YNNKEL (reference sequence). The chain's CDR3 is CASSQGGTYGYTF. The CDR3 DNA reads TGTGCCAGCAGCCAAGGAGGGACATATGGCTACACCTTC.

This clone was recorded only once. The chain links TRBV7-9 to TRBJ1-3, with a tentative D call TRBD1 (5 bases). The CDR3 spans 14 residues. Between the trimmed V and J ends, which lost 3 bases and 8 bases, there was a span of 14 bases. Germline CDR1 reads SEHNR; CDR2 reads FQNEAQ (reference sequence). The CDR3 here is CASSLSSGSDTIYF. The CDR3 bases are TGTGCCAGCAGCTTGTCGTCAGGGTCCGACACCATATATTTT.

The chain joins TRBV15 to TRBJ2-7; 7 bases fit TRBD2. The CDR3 runs to 16 residues. The germline V gene has CDR1 LNHNV and CDR2 YYDKDF (reference sequence). The V gene end was trimmed by 3 bases and the J gene end by 3 bases; junction bases not matched to a gene: 11. The CDR3 reads CATSSGRSGGLYEQYF. DNA for the CDR3: TGTGCCACCAGCAGCGGTAGGTCGGGAGGTCTCTACGAGCAGTACTTC.

The chain carries TRBV6-1 and TRBJ1-2; 7 bases agree with TRBD1. Germline V lookup: CDR1 MNHNS, CDR2 SASEGT. This CDR3 contains 12 residues. Trimming cost V 3 bases and J 9 bases; bases outside gene matches: 4. The CDR3 sequence: CASSDRQGRYTF. As DNA, the CDR3 is TGTGCCAGCAGTGATCGACAGGGCCGCTACACCTTC.

The chain uses TRBV18 and TRBJ2-7; TRBD2 might be the D (7 bases). V lost 2 bases and J lost 2, with 10 bases in between. This CDR3 is 14 amino acids long. Germline CDR1 reads KGHSH; CDR2 reads LQKENI. For the CDR3, the DNA is TGTGCCAGCTCACCAGGGGGGGGGCCCTACGAGCAGTACTTC. It specifies CASSPGGGPYEQYF.

The rearrangement links TRBV7-3 to TRBJ2-3; 7 bases align to TRBD2. This CDR3 has 15 residues. CDR1 and CDR2 (germline): SGHTA, FQGTGA. V shed 5 bases and J 0 bases; nucleotides not matched to a gene: 5. The CDR3 region has the DNA TGTGCCAGCAGCGCTAGCGGTTCTAGCACAGATACGCAGTATTTT. Translation gives CASSASGSSTDTQYF.

This chain uses TRBV7-2 with TRBJ1-3; TRBD1 matches at 9 bases. Germline V gives CDR1 SGHTA, CDR2 FQGNSA. V dropped 5 bases and J dropped 4; count of bases not matched to a gene: 6. The CDR3 runs to 15 residues. In DNA, the CDR3 is TGTGCCAGCAGCCTACAGGGGGCGTACGGAAACACCATATATTTT. This codes for CASSLQGAYGNTIYF.

The chain couples TRBV5-1 to TRBJ1-1; D is unresolved. The CDR3 is made up of 17 amino acids. Germline V gives CDR1 SGHRS, CDR2 YFSETQ. Trimming stripped 0 bases from V and 3 bases from J, with 18 bases between. CDR3 residues: CASSLELGVGSHTEAFF. CDR3 coding DNA: TGCGCCAGCAGCTTGGAGTTAGGTGTAGGGAGCCACACTGAAGCTTTCTTT.

The CDR3 here is CASSVDPGSYEQYF. The CDR3 DNA sequence: TGTGCCAGCAGCGTAGACCCCGGTTCCTACGAGCAGTACTTC. This chain joins TRBV9 and TRBJ2-7, with D unresolved. This CDR3 region has 14 residues. The V gene's germline CDR1 is SGDLS and CDR2 YYNGEE. V shed 0 bases and J shed 1 base, with 8 bases lying between them. Complete variable domain (other parts from reference TRBV9 and TRBJ2-7): DSGVTQTPKHLITATGQRVTLRCSPRSGDLSVYWYQQSLDQGLQFLIQYYNGEERAKGNILERFSAQQFPDLHSELNLSSLELGDSALYFCASSVDPGSYEQYFGPGTRLTVT.

The CDR3 region is CASSASSRSTGNEQFF. The CDR3 DNA reads TGTGCCAGCAGTGCTTCATCACGATCGACTGGTAATGAGCAGTTCTTC. V is TRBV6-6 and J is TRBJ2-1, with D uncertain. V lost 5 bases and J lost 7, with 21 bases in between. This CDR3 is built from 16 residues. Germline V gene lookup returns CDR1 MNHNY and CDR2 SVGAGI (reference sequence).

The chain carries TRBV28 and TRBJ2-7, with no clear D. Looked up from germline, CDR1 is MDHEN and CDR2 is SYDVKM. There are 15 residues in the CDR3. V lost 4 bases and J 0 bases, leaving 13 bases between the germline ends. The CDR3 reads CASSSIGQSSYEQYF. DNA of the CDR3: TGTGCCAGCAGTTCTATCGGTCAAAGCTCCTACGAGCAGTACTTC.

This chain connects TRBV24-1 to TRBJ2-3; possible D gene TRBD1, 6 bases. Germline V gene data show CDR1 as KGHDR and CDR2 as SFDVKD. Trimming stripped 3 bases from V and 3 bases from J, with 12 bases between. The length of the CDR3 is 15 residues. The CDR3 nucleotides are TGTGCCACCAGTGATCCAAGGGGGAAGACAGATACGCAGTATTTT. Translation: CATSDPRGKTDTQYF.

The CDR3 reads CASRPQGGTNYGYTF. The CDR3 DNA sequence: TGTGCCAGCAGGCCTCAGGGAGGGACTAACTATGGCTACACCTTC. The V gene is TRBV28, the J gene TRBJ1-2, with D possibly being TRBD1 (5 bases). The germline gives CDR1 MDHEN, CDR2 SYDVKM. The CDR3 extends over 15 amino acids. The V and J ends lost 6 bases and 0 bases respectively, with 14 bases between them.

This chain uses TRBV7-3 with TRBJ2-7; D ambiguous. CDR1 and CDR2 (germline): SGHTA, FQGTGA. V lost 2 bases, J lost 3 bases, and 2 bases lay in between. CDR3 length equals 11 residues. The CDR3 nucleotides are TGTGCCAGCAGCTTACGCTACGAGCAGTACTTC. It translates to CASSLRYEQYF.

This chain joins TRBV29-1 and TRBJ1-2, with 8 positions matching TRBD1. The CDR3 consists of 11 residues. V dropped 8 bases and J dropped 7; count of bases not matched to a gene: 6. The germline V gene encodes CDR1 SQVTM and CDR2 ANQGSEA. Here the CDR3 DNA reads TGCAGCACAACAGGGGGTTCTGGCTACACCTTC. It yields the protein CSTTGGSGYTF. The entire variable domain, with the rest obtained from reference TRBV29-1 and TRBJ1-2, is as follows: SAVISQKPSRDICQRGTSLTIQCQVDSQVTMMFWYRQQPGQSLTLIATANQGSEATYESGFVIDKFPISRPNLTFSTLTVSNMSPEDSSIYLCSTTGGSGYTFGSGTRLTVV.